This T cell receptor beta chain appears in the sequencing data of a study of blood T cell repertoires in COVID-19 (dated by TCRdb to 2018 to 2021). Some background on the complete study: The collaborator samples originated in the United States, Italy and Spain and spanned the acute and convalescent phases of COVID-19. The prospective study material was composed of cDNA or gDNA derived from T cells, B-cell-depleted T cells, or PBMCs. The dataset comprised deeply sampled blood TCRbeta repertoires from subjects exposed to, actively infected with, or recovered from COVID-19. The repertoires were made available in a free public database intended to serve as a resource for research on the immune response to SARS-CoV-2. Samples were obtained from the ongoing ImmuneRACE study (first 160 participants) and from about 1,300 subjects provided by 6 global collaborators. Sample metadata almost always included a de-identified subject ID, COVID-19 status, age in years and sex. Where available, HLA class I and class II types were obtained from metadata supplied by the sample provider rather than from assay-based typing. Overall study outcomes, separate from this receptor: The quantity of clinical and demographic metadata differed by source and by participant and was supplied without curation.

The immunoSEQ Assay, a bias-controlled multiplex PCR, was used to amplify TCRbeta CDR3 regions from genomic DNA. The original pipeline was this. Nucleated cell counts per sample were estimated from amplification of reference gene primers within the assay. To quantify the absolute abundance of each unique TCRbeta CDR3 rearrangement, sequence reads were collapsed and filtered. For each sample, productive Simpson clonality was calculated by taking the square root of Simpson's diversity index across productive rearrangements. TCRdb's version of the immuneACCESS table is confined to in-frame rearrangements and falls short of the full clone set. An unresolved V gene accounts for under half of the shortfall where checked; the remainder is of unknown origin. That table furnishes V, J and clone size, whereas the DNA furnished D and trimming. The sample includes around 180,000 clones, with around 89% observed a single time. The top ten hold around 25% of the sample.

The collaborating institutions used their own protocols to collect whole blood in K2EDTA tubes. For TCRbeta analysis, collaborators shipped samples as frozen whole blood, isolated PBMCs, or DNA extracted from either of those sample types. With regard to this clone: Its antigen is not yet known. One base away there is no much larger clone; base qualities are not given.

Counted from cysteine to phenylalanine, this CDR3 has 13 amino acids. Only CDR3 DNA remains: 39 bases, in frame from the first base. V gives up 5 bases and J gives up 2 bases, and the segment between their germline ends measures 8 bases. According to the germline V gene, CDR1 reads SGDLS and CDR2 reads YYNGEE. This receptor was identified in a man between 60 and 75 years old with acute or convalescent COVID-19. The sample consisted of peripheral blood. The V and J genes are TRBV9 and TRBJ1-5; a weak D assignment points to TRBD1 (6 bases agree). The DNA is TGTGCCAGCAGTAGACAGGGCAATCAGCCCCAGCATTTT. This is translated as CASSRQGNQPQHF.